The clone carrying this T cell receptor beta chain showed up just a few times. This specimen belongs to a study of early T cells in non-severe SARS-CoV-2 infection. Attachment of unique molecular identifiers was made to individual cDNA molecules. TCRdb itself ran the 5' RACE reads through MiXCR, one entry per CDR3 protein. The sample includes about 84,000 distinct CDR3 sequences, about an eighth of them seen just once. Germline V gene data show CDR1 as SQVTM and CDR2 as ANQGSEA. Germline trimming cut 6 bases from V and 5 bases from J; bases unmatched to any gene: 4. The CDR3 totals 12 residues. This clonotype was sampled from an adult who was a healthcare worker with PCR-confirmed SARS-CoV-2 infection or an uninfected control (not recorded which). The gene calls are TRBV29-1 and TRBJ2-5; TRBD1 matches 9 bases. The sample consisted of whole blood. The CDR3 here is CSVQGAEETQYF. The CDR3 DNA follows: TGCAGCGTACAGGGGGCCGAGGAGACCCAGTACTTC.